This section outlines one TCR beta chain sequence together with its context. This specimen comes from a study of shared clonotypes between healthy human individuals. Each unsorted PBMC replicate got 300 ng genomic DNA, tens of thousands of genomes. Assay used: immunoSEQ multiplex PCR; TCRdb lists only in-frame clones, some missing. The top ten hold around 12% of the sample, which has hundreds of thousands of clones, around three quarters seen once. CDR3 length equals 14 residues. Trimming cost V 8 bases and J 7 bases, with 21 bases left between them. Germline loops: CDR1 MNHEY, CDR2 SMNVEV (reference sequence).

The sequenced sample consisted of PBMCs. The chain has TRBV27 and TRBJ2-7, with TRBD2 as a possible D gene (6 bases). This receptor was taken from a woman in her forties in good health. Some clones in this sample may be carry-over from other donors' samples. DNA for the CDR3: TGTGCCAGCGGGGCTAATCGGGGGATTGGAGAGCAGTACTTC. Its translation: CASGANRGIGEQYF.